A single sample is the source of the 22 T cell receptor beta chains below, sequenced in a study of CD8+CD57+ T cells in acquired aplastic anemia. Profiling of TCR beta VDJ combinations and CDR3 sequences used genomic DNA as template. TCRdb recomputed calls from the reads with MiXCR, one row per CDR3 protein. The table includes fewer than 200,000 distinct CDR3 sequences, approximately 48% detected once. An expansion of CD8+CD57+ cells by flow cytometry had been shown in patients chosen for sequencing. Sequences were obtained from sorted CD4+, CD8+, or CD8+CD57+ T cells (not recorded which) from PBMCs. The receptors derive from a human donor with aplastic anemia.

The rearrangement joins TRBV10-3 to TRBJ2-1, with TRBD2 identical over 9 bases. V was pared by 7 bases and J by 4 bases, with 8 bases of the junction left unmatched. This CDR3 has 15 residues. The germline V gene has CDR1 ENHRY and CDR2 SYGVKD. This CDR3 is CAITDSTSGYNEQFF. CDR3 nucleotide sequence: TGTGCCATCACTGACTCGACTAGCGGATACAATGAGCAGTTCTTC.

At least ten counts were recorded for this clonotype. The J gene is TRBJ2-1, the V gene TRBV12-3 or TRBV12-4; D not resolved. The CDR3 is made up of 15 amino acids. The germline V and J ends were trimmed by 3 bases and 0 bases, with 9 bases remaining between them. The CDR3 sequence is CASSLNHFSYNEQFF. DNA for the CDR3: TGTGCCAGCAGTTTGAATCACTTCTCCTACAATGAGCAGTTCTTC.

This clonotype was found many times. In DNA, the CDR3 is TGCGCCAGCAGCCCGCGGGGGGGGGCGCAAGAGACCCAGTACTTC. This gives the protein CASSPRGGAQETQYF. The rearrangement links TRBV4-3 to TRBJ2-5, with 9 bases identical to TRBD2. V was pared by 4 bases and J by 2 bases, with 5 bases of the junction left unmatched. Germline lookup yields CDR1 LGHNA and CDR2 YSLEER. This CDR3 has 15 amino acids.

In this sample, this clonotype turned up many times. This chain links TRBV7-9 with TRBJ1-4, with D hard to call. The CDR3 loop spans 13 amino acids. The germline gives CDR1 SEHNR, CDR2 FQNEAQ (reference sequence). The ends were cut back, 6 bases at V and 6 bases at J, with 11 bases in the middle. In nucleotides, the CDR3 is TGTGCCAGCAGGTGGGGAGAAGATGAAAAACTGTTTTTT. Its translation: CASRWGEDEKLFF.

About this clonotype itself: This may be a read error, as it is one base from a much larger clone. The chain combines TRBV5-1 with TRBJ1-3; TRBD1 matches at 8 bases. Germline values: CDR1 SGHRS, CDR2 YFSETQ. V trimming: 4 bases; J trimming: 2 bases; junction bases outside the gene matches: 2. The CDR3 consists of 14 residues. Written as DNA, the CDR3 is TGCGCCAGCAGCCTACAGGGGGCTGGAAACACCATATATTTT. Amino acids: CASSLQGAGNTIYF. The entire variable domain, with the rest obtained from reference TRBV5-1 and TRBJ1-3, is as follows: KAGVTQTPRYLIKTRGQQVTLSCSPISGHRSVSWYQQTPGQGLQFLFEYFSETQRNKGNFPGRFSGRQFSNSRSEMNVSTLELGDSALYLCASSLQGAGNTIYFGEGSWLTVV.

For this clonotype: A read error is possible here, since a much larger clone lies one base away. This chain links TRBV10-3 with TRBJ1-5; 7 bases align to TRBD1. The CDR3 has 16 residues. The germline CDR1 and CDR2 sequences are ENHRY and SYGVKD. The CDR3 DNA follows: TGTGCCAGCAGTTATGGACAGGCGATTGGCAATCAGCCCCAGCATTTT. Protein: CASSYGQAIGNQPQHF.

CDR3 DNA: TGTGCCACCAGTGATAGGACAGGGGGCAGAAGCGGGGAGCTGTTTTTT. Encoded protein: CATSDRTGGRSGELFF. This chain connects TRBV24-1 to TRBJ2-2, with TRBD1 matching 11 bases. The CDR3 has 16 amino acids. V trimming: 3 bases; J trimming: 7 bases; junction bases outside the gene matches: 6. Germline V gene sequence: CDR1 KGHDR, CDR2 SFDVKD.

This clonotype was counted many times. Mismatch with germline at one junction end may stem from a read error. This rearrangement joins TRBV7-2 to TRBJ2-7, with D possibly being TRBD1 (6 bases). Germline-derived CDR1 and CDR2 are SGHTA and FQGNSA. CDR3 length equals 14 residues. The CDR3 is CASSLGPQGYEQYF. The CDR3 DNA follows: TGCGCCAGCAGCTTGGGCCCACAGGGCTACGAGCAGTACTTC.

This clonotype has only a few counts. The V gene is TRBV7-2, the J gene TRBJ2-5; tentatively, D is TRBD1 (5 bases). Germline CDR1 SGHTA, CDR2 FQGNSA. The V end lost 5 bases, the J end lost 5 bases, and 18 bases lay between the germline ends. The length of the CDR3 is 15 residues. The CDR3 reads CASSQTFGRVETQYF. CDR3 nucleotide sequence: TGTGCCAGCAGCCAGACATTCGGCAGGGTGGAGACCCAGTACTTC.

This clonotype was recorded a few times. The chain has TRBV20-1 and TRBJ1-1; D remains unclear. Per germline, CDR1 DFQATT and CDR2 SNEGSKA (reference sequence). V dropped 2 bases and J dropped 3 bases, with 10 bases sitting between them. This CDR3 contains 13 residues. CDR3: CSARKVIDTEAFF. The DNA of the CDR3 is TGCAGTGCTAGAAAGGTCATAGACACTGAAGCTTTCTTT.

V gene TRBV10-2 combines with J gene TRBJ1-1; TRBD1 aligns across 8 bases. The V segment lost 6 bases and the J segment 5 bases; nucleotides outside the gene matches: 5. CDR3 length: 13 residues. Germline values: CDR1 WSHSY, CDR2 SAAADI. The CDR3 protein is CASRGQGATEAFF. The CDR3 DNA reads TGCGCCAGCAGAGGGCAGGGGGCTACTGAAGCTTTCTTT.

The V call is TRBV20-1, the J call TRBJ2-5; no definite D call. The V end lost 5 bases, the J end lost 0 bases, and 10 bases lay between the germline ends. The CDR3 is made up of 13 amino acids. Germline V lookup: CDR1 DFQATT, CDR2 SNEGSKA (reference sequence). The CDR3 sequence is CSAASPNQETQYF. The CDR3 DNA reads TGCAGTGCTGCTTCACCCAACCAAGAGACCCAGTACTTC.

This clonotype was found a few times. This chain links TRBV18 with TRBJ1-1; TRBD1 might be the D (5 bases). Trimming pared 1 base from V and 3 bases from J, leaving 12 bases between. Germline V gene lookup returns CDR1 KGHSH and CDR2 LQKENI. The CDR3 extends over 15 amino acids. The DNA for the CDR3 is TGTGCCAGCTCACCACGGGGGGAGTGGGACACTGAAGCTTTCTTT. Translating it yields CASSPRGEWDTEAFF.

This chain joins TRBV29-1 and TRBJ2-3; a weak D match, TRBD1 (6 bases). This CDR3 comprises 12 residues. Trimming removed 6 bases at V and 2 bases at J, with 9 bases between. From germline, CDR1 is SQVTM and CDR2 ANQGSEA. The CDR3 DNA reads as TGCAGCGTGGGGGCGGCCACAGATACGCAGTATTTT. Protein: CSVGAATDTQYF.

The chain employs TRBV2 and TRBJ1-5, with D possibly matching TRBD1 (5 bases). The CDR3 contains 14 residues. Per the germline V gene, CDR1 is SNHLY and CDR2 is FYNNEI. V dropped 7 bases and J dropped 5 bases, with 15 bases sitting between them. This CDR3 reads CASTDGGAHQPQHF. DNA of the CDR3: TGTGCCAGCACTGACGGCGGGGCCCATCAGCCCCAGCATTTT.

The J gene is TRBJ2-3, the V gene TRBV3-1; TRBD1 might be the D (6 bases). CDR3 size: 17 residues. Germline V gives CDR1 LGHDT, CDR2 YNNKEL (reference sequence). With 4 bases removed from V and 2 bases from J, the gap between germline ends came to 19 bases. The CDR3 here is CASSLQGSSYSTDTQYF. CDR3 sequence (DNA): TGTGCCAGCAGCCTCCAGGGGTCTTCATACTCCACAGATACGCAGTATTTT.

In this sample, this clonotype turned up many times. The chain employs TRBV2 and TRBJ1-5; maybe TRBD1 (5 bases). Germline CDR1 and CDR2: SNHLY and FYNNEI. The length of the CDR3 is 18 residues. Trimming took off 0 bases at V and 5 bases at J, with 20 bases between the two ends. CDR3: CASSEALTVGLNDQPQHF. CDR3 nucleotide sequence: TGTGCCAGCAGTGAAGCCCTCACAGTGGGGCTCAACGATCAGCCCCAGCATTTT.

In its sample, this clonotype was seen many times. The chain uses TRBV7-2 and TRBJ1-1; D remains unclear. The germline gives CDR1 SGHTA, CDR2 FQGNSA. Trimming stripped 11 bases from V and 0 bases from J, with 13 bases between. The CDR3 extends over 13 amino acids. The CDR3 DNA sequence: TGTGCCGCGGCGGGGATTCTGAACACTGAAGCTTTCTTT. It is translated as CAAAGILNTEAFF.

There are many counts of this clonotype. The chain joins TRBV18 to TRBJ1-1, with a possible D match to TRBD1 (5 bases). V lost 6 bases and J 1 base, leaving 9 bases between the germline ends. The germline CDR1 and CDR2 sequences are KGHSH and LQKENI. The CDR3 runs to 13 residues. CDR3: CASSSGQNTEAFF. The DNA of the CDR3 is TGTGCCAGCTCTTCAGGACAGAACACTGAAGCTTTCTTT.

This sequence joins TRBV20-1 and TRBJ2-7; 9 positions agree with TRBD1. The V segment lost 6 bases and the J segment 6 bases; nucleotides outside the gene matches: 15. The CDR3 has 15 amino acids. Germline CDR1 is DFQATT and CDR2 is SNEGSKA (reference sequence). The CDR3 coding sequence is TGCAGTGCCCCTGGGGGGGGACAGGGTAATCCCGAGCAGTACTTC. Protein product: CSAPGGGQGNPEQYF.

The chain is built from TRBV20-1 and TRBJ2-3; D call uncertain. CDR1 and CDR2 from the germline V gene are DFQATT and SNEGSKA (reference sequence). The CDR3 is made up of 12 amino acids. Trimming stripped 6 bases from V and 8 bases from J, with 15 bases between. The DNA of the CDR3 is TGCAGTGCCGAACAGCTTAGTTCTACGCAGTATTTT. This translates into CSAEQLSSTQYF.

To note about this clonotype: The junction shows a germline mismatch at one end, possibly a read error. The rearrangement uses TRBV7-6 and TRBJ1-5, with D perhaps TRBD1 (6 bases). The V gene's germline CDR1 is SGHVS and CDR2 FNYEAQ. The CDR3 contains 15 residues. DNA for the CDR3: TGTGCCAGCAGCCTGATGACAGGCCTCAACCAGCCCCGGCATTTT. Translation gives CASSLMTGLNQPRHF.